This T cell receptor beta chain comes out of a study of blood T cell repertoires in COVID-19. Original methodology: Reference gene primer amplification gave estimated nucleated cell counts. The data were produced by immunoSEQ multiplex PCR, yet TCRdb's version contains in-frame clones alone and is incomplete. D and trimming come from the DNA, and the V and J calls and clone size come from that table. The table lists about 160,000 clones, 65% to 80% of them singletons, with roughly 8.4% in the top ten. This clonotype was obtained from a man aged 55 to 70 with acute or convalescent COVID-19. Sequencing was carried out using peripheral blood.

The CDR3 loop is CASSSAPRGTALQPQHF. The CDR3, as DNA: TGTGCCAGCAGCTCCGCCCCCAGGGGGACCGCTTTACAGCCCCAGCATTTT. The rearrangement joins TRBV5-5 to TRBJ1-5; the match to TRBD1 covers 7 bases. After removal of 3 bases from V and 7 bases from J, the junction contained 16 bases not matched to a gene. The CDR3 has 17 amino acids. The germline gives CDR1 SGHKS, CDR2 YYEKEE (reference sequence).